The next 32 T cell receptor beta chains were all read from a single sample in a study of human T cells and chemical hapten exposure (dated by TCRdb to about 2021). In the paper's terms, the time point label means: patch test 1, 2 weeks after DPC sensitization. The sample's treatment or condition label, decoded: therapeutic diphenylcyclopropenone sensitization with weekly scalp DPC. The library was made by RACE. Sequencing took place on a NextSeq 500. TCRdb reprocessing: public reads trimmed at Q25 with fastp, clones called with MiXCR, in-frame beta chains kept. Every CDR3 protein is listed once, alongside the most common genes and DNA of its rows. For this sample the table gives about 360,000 distinct CDR3 sequences, of which around 6.9% were detected only once. The ten largest account for less than 10% of the sample. The starting material was whole blood, obtained in connection with sensitization to the hapten diphenylcyclopropenone (DPC). These receptors originate from a woman between 18 and 29 years old with alopecia areata. Some clones in this sample may be carry-over from other donors' samples.

V and J are TRBV5-1 and TRBJ2-3, with 12 bases aligning to TRBD1. The CDR3 contains 18 residues. Per the germline V gene, CDR1 is SGHRS and CDR2 is YFSETQ. J was trimmed by 4 bases and V by 4 bases; bases with no gene match: 13. CDR3 bases: TGCGCCAGCAGCCCACTCGTGTCGGGACAGGGGGCCTCAGATACGCAGTATTTT. It encodes CASSPLVSGQGASDTQYF.

There are many counts of this clonotype. The rearrangement uses TRBV18 and TRBJ2-3; D remains ambiguous. This CDR3 region has 17 residues. V was pared by 3 bases and J by 0 bases, with 16 bases between. From germline, CDR1 is KGHSH and CDR2 LQKENI. The CDR3 is CASSPPRGSTSTDTQYF. The DNA for the CDR3 is TGTGCCAGCTCACCGCCTCGAGGTTCGACTAGCACAGATACGCAGTATTTT.

A few counts support this clonotype. The chain carries TRBV12-3 or TRBV12-4 and TRBJ2-1; D might be TRBD1 or TRBD2, each matching 6 bases. There are 17 residues in the CDR3. V lost 5 bases, J lost 7 bases, and 24 bases lay in between. CDR3 sequence (DNA): TGTGCCAGCAGTCCCGCGCAAGGGGGGCCTTTTAATAATGAGCAGTTCTTC. Translation: CASSPAQGGPFNNEQFF.

At least ten counts were recorded for this clonotype. V usage is TRBV6-2 or TRBV6-3 and J usage is TRBJ1-2; no definite D call. The V end lost 6 bases, the J end lost 6 bases, and 17 bases lay between the germline ends. The CDR3 consists of 14 residues. Germline values: CDR1 MNHEY, CDR2 SVGEGT. The CDR3, as DNA: TGTGCCAGCAGGGCGAGCGGGCCTTTGCATGGCTACACCTTC. Protein sequence: CASRASGPLHGYTF.

This clonotype showed up many times. The genes are TRBV9 and TRBJ1-6, with 8 bases lining up with TRBD1. The trim removed 3 bases at V and 0 bases at J, leaving 5 bases unmatched. The germline CDR1 and CDR2 sequences are SGDLS and YYNGEE. The CDR3 runs 17 residues. The CDR3 DNA reads TGTGCCAGCAGCGCAAAAACAGGGGGCTCCTATAATTCACCCCTCCACTTT. This encodes CASSAKTGGSYNSPLHF.

The sample holds many counts of this clonotype. The chain has TRBV10-3 and TRBJ2-7; D remains unclear. Trimming took 2 bases from V and 4 from J, leaving 3 bases between them. This CDR3 is built from 11 residues. Germline loops: CDR1 ENHRY, CDR2 SYGVKD. The CDR3 region is CAISETYEQYF. CDR3 coding DNA: TGTGCCATCAGTGAGACTTACGAGCAGTACTTC.

This clonotype showed up just a few times. The rearrangement joins TRBV29-1 to TRBJ1-1; TRBD1 agrees at 9 bases. V lost 7 bases and J lost 3; bases outside the gene matches: 9. The CDR3 is 14 amino acids. Per the germline V gene, CDR1 is SQVTM and CDR2 is ANQGSEA. The CDR3 region has the DNA TGCAGCGGGAGAGCGGGACAGGGAGACACTGAAGCTTTCTTT. Translated: CSGRAGQGDTEAFF. The full variable domain, its missing parts supplied by reference TRBV29-1 and TRBJ1-1, is SAVISQKPSRDICQRGTSLTIQCQVDSQVTMMFWYRQQPGQSLTLIATANQGSEATYESGFVIDKFPISRPNLTFSTLTVSNMSPEDSSIYLCSGRAGQGDTEAFFGQGTRLTVV.

The genes are TRBV10-3 and TRBJ2-5, with 10 bases aligning to TRBD1. V shed 6 bases, J shed 3 bases, and the junction held 4 bases outside the gene matches. Per germline, CDR1 ENHRY and CDR2 SYGVKD. CDR3 length: 14 amino acids. CDR3 sequence reads: CAIRMDRGEETQYF. The CDR3 bases are TGTGCCATCAGGATGGACAGGGGGGAAGAGACCCAGTACTTC.

This clonotype was seen many times. The CDR3 here is CASSTGNHMGDEQFF. CDR3 DNA sequence: TGTGCCAGCAGCACAGGGAATCATATGGGGGATGAGCAGTTCTTC. This chain connects TRBV6-2 or TRBV6-3 to TRBJ2-1; weak D call: TRBD1 (6 bases). Germline CDR1 reads MNHEY; CDR2 reads SVGEGT. Trimming stripped 6 bases from V and 8 bases from J, with 20 bases between. The length of the CDR3 is 15 residues.

By proportion, this clonotype is medium-sized (0.01 to 0.1%). The chain recombines TRBV20-1 with TRBJ2-1, with TRBD2 matching over 8 bases. The CDR3 runs to 13 residues. With 7 bases clipped from V and 1 base from J, the junction kept 3 bases outside the gene matches. CDR1 is DFQATT and CDR2 is SNEGSKA in the germline V gene (reference sequence). The CDR3 sequence is CSVTSGSYNEQFF. As DNA, the CDR3 is TGCAGTGTAACTAGCGGATCCTACAATGAGCAGTTCTTC.

This clonotype was recorded a few times. The genes are TRBV18 and TRBJ2-7, with D perhaps TRBD1 (6 bases). CDR1 is KGHSH, CDR2 LQKENI, per germline. Trimming shortened V by 2 bases and J by 0 bases, and 11 bases separated the two germline ends. The CDR3 sequence is 15 residues long. The CDR3 loop is CASSPDHRASYEQYF. The DNA for the CDR3 is TGTGCCAGCTCACCAGATCACAGGGCCTCCTACGAGCAGTACTTC.

This clonotype was seen only a few times. The rearrangement links TRBV6-2 or TRBV6-3 to TRBJ1-1; D may be TRBD1 (6 bases). This CDR3 is built from 14 residues. Germline-derived CDR1 and CDR2 are MNHEY and SVGEGT. V gave up 2 bases and J gave up 2 bases, with 9 bases separating them. CDR3 sequence: CASSYGGANTEAFF. The CDR3 DNA reads TGTGCCAGCAGTTACGGGGGGGCTAACACTGAAGCTTTCTTT.

The genes are TRBV24-1 and TRBJ2-2, with 7 bases fitting TRBD1. Trimming removed 4 bases from V and 5 bases from J; junction bases left unmatched: 6. The CDR3 contains 15 residues. CDR1 and CDR2 (germline): KGHDR, SFDVKD. This CDR3 reads CATSEGQLRTGELFF. The CDR3 DNA is TGTGCCACCAGTGAGGGACAGCTCCGGACCGGGGAGCTGTTTTTT.

This chain uses TRBV12-3 or TRBV12-4 with TRBJ2-2; D ambiguous. CDR3 length: 16 amino acids. Trimming stripped 1 base from V and 3 bases from J, with 12 bases between. The CDR3 region is CASSLEHAHYTGELFF. The CDR3 DNA reads as TGTGCCAGCAGTTTAGAGCATGCCCATTACACCGGGGAGCTGTTTTTT.

This clonotype was recorded at least ten times. This chain joins TRBV28 and TRBJ1-5; D remains ambiguous. This CDR3 contains 16 residues. The V and J ends lost 1 base and 4 bases respectively, with 14 bases between them. Germline V gene lookup returns CDR1 MDHEN and CDR2 SYDVKM. Here the CDR3 reads CASSLLRQDRNQPQHF. CDR3 bases: TGTGCCAGCAGTTTATTAAGACAAGATCGTAATCAGCCCCAGCATTTT. The full variable domain, completed using reference TRBV28 and TRBJ1-5, is DVKVTQSSRYLVKRTGEKVFLECVQDMDHENMFWYRQDPGLGLRLIYFSYDVKMKEKGDIPEGYSVSREKKERFSLILESASTNQTSMYLCASSLLRQDRNQPQHFGDGTRLSIL.

This clonotype was picked up many times. V and J are TRBV9 and TRBJ2-7; no clear D gene. V dropped 3 bases and J dropped 0 bases, with 16 bases sitting between them. Germline CDR1 reads SGDLS; CDR2 reads YYNGEE. The CDR3 sequence is 16 residues long. DNA of the CDR3: TGTGCCAGCAGCGCCCAGCACGCCGCGAGCTCCTACGAGCAGTACTTC. This codes for CASSAQHAASSYEQYF.

V gene TRBV5-1 combines with J gene TRBJ1-2; 8 nucleotides agree with TRBD1. The ends lost 4 bases at V and 6 bases at J; junction bases unmatched: 5. Germline V gives CDR1 SGHRS, CDR2 YFSETQ. The CDR3 is made up of 13 amino acids. The CDR3 coding sequence is TGCGCCAGCAGCACCGACAGGGGAGATGGCTACACCTTC. It translates to CASSTDRGDGYTF.

V is TRBV6-6 and J is TRBJ1-5; D is perhaps TRBD1 (5 bases). CDR3 length: 13 amino acids. Per germline, CDR1 MNHNY and CDR2 SVGAGI (reference sequence). V lost 10 bases and J 9 bases, leaving 19 bases between the germline ends. This CDR3 reads CATRQGGDLPQHF. The DNA of the CDR3 is TGTGCCACCCGGCAGGGAGGAGATTTGCCCCAGCATTTT.

This clonotype was observed a few times. This chain joins TRBV2 and TRBJ2-1; 10 bases agree with TRBD1. This CDR3 comprises 15 residues. Losses at the gene ends were 6 bases for V and 4 bases for J; bases not matched to a gene: 6. From germline, CDR1 is SNHLY and CDR2 FYNNEI. CDR3 sequence reads: CASRTRDRGYNEQFF. In nucleotides, the CDR3 is TGTGCCAGCAGAACCCGGGACAGGGGTTACAATGAGCAGTTCTTC.

The chain couples TRBV7-9 to TRBJ2-7; 11 bases fit TRBD1. The germline gives CDR1 SEHNR, CDR2 FQNEAQ (reference sequence). The J segment lost 11 bases and the V segment lost 3 bases, leaving 15 bases of the junction unmatched. The CDR3 covers 16 residues. The CDR3 nucleotides read TGTGCCAGCAGCTTCGCTGGGACAGGGGGTCCTAGGTCGGAGTACTTC. This translates into CASSFAGTGGPRSEYF.

This clonotype was observed many times. This CDR3 is CASSLGTGSSHEQYF. The CDR3 DNA is TGTGCCAGCAGTCTAGGGACAGGGTCAAGTCACGAGCAGTACTTC. The chain carries TRBV27 and TRBJ2-7, with TRBD1 matching 9 bases. Germline V gene lookup returns CDR1 MNHEY and CDR2 SMNVEV (reference sequence). J gave up 5 bases and V 5 bases, and 10 bases lay outside the gene matches. The CDR3 length is 15 residues.

The J gene is TRBJ2-5, the V gene TRBV29-1; no clear D gene. This CDR3 comprises 10 residues. Germline CDR1 and CDR2: SQVTM and ANQGSEA. V dropped 2 bases and J dropped 4 bases, with 2 bases sitting between them. CDR3 loop: CSVEIETQYF. CDR3 DNA sequence: TGCAGCGTTGAAATAGAGACCCAGTACTTC.

This clonotype has more than one count but fewer than ten. The gene calls are TRBV7-2 and TRBJ2-5; 8 nucleotides match TRBD2. V shed 1 base, J shed 6 bases, and the junction held 10 bases outside the gene matches. Looked up from germline, CDR1 is SGHTA and CDR2 is FQGNSA. The CDR3 loop spans 16 amino acids. This CDR3 is CASSLGAGGARKTQYF. In nucleotides, the CDR3 is TGTGCCAGCAGCTTAGGAGCCGGGGGGGCCCGAAAGACCCAGTACTTC. Filled out from reference TRBV7-2 and TRBJ2-5, the complete variable domain reads GAGVSQSPSNKVTEKGKDVELRCDPISGHTALYWYRQSLGQGLEFLIYFQGNSAPDKSGLPSDRFSAERTGGSVSTLTIQRTQQEDSAVYLCASSLGAGGARKTQYFGPGTRLLVL.

The chain is built from TRBV24-1 and TRBJ2-1; tentatively, D is TRBD2 (6 bases). Germline loops: CDR1 KGHDR, CDR2 SFDVKD. Trimming shortened V by 9 bases and J by 4 bases, and 15 bases separated the two germline ends. This CDR3 contains 14 residues. The CDR3, as DNA: TGTGCCACCGAGGGAGGACCGCTTTACAATGAGCAGTTCTTC. It codes for CATEGGPLYNEQFF.

V is TRBV20-1 and J is TRBJ1-4; no reliable D call. CDR1 is DFQATT and CDR2 is SNEGSKA in the germline V gene (reference sequence). CDR3 size: 15 residues. V was shortened by 3 bases and J by 3 bases, with 14 bases between the two germline ends. This CDR3 reads CSASEPGGSNEKLFF. In nucleotides, the CDR3 is TGCAGTGCTAGCGAACCAGGCGGTTCTAATGAAAAACTGTTTTTT.

This clonotype was seen ten or more times. V usage is TRBV6-2 or TRBV6-3 and J usage is TRBJ1-2; TRBD1 is a possible D gene (5 bases). The germline CDR1 and CDR2 sequences are MNHEY and SVGEGT. V was clipped by 0 bases and J by 8 bases, with 13 bases between them. The CDR3 totals 14 residues. Written as DNA, the CDR3 is TGTGCCAGCAGTTACTCAATCGGGGGTGGAGGCTACACCTTC. It codes for CASSYSIGGGGYTF.

The V and J genes are TRBV7-9 and TRBJ1-1, with 9 bases lining up with TRBD1. The CDR3 totals 15 residues. Losses at the gene ends were 1 base for V and 4 bases for J; bases not matched to a gene: 4. Germline V gene sequence: CDR1 SEHNR, CDR2 FQNEAQ (reference sequence). The CDR3 DNA reads as TGTGCCAGCAGCTTAGGGGACAGGGAGACCACTGAAGCTTTCTTT. The encoded protein is CASSLGDRETTEAFF.

Regarding this clonotype: Germline and junction disagree at one end, which may indicate a read error. This chain connects TRBV6-5 to TRBJ2-2; a weak D match, TRBD1 (6 bases). CDR1 and CDR2 from the germline V gene are MNHEY and SVGAGI. The CDR3 extends over 14 amino acids. This CDR3 reads CASRALRDTGELLF. CDR3 sequence (DNA): TGTGCCAGTCGGGCCCTAAGGGACACCGGGGAGCTGCTTTTT.

This clonotype appeared many times. J is TRBJ1-1 and V is TRBV12-3 or TRBV12-4; D is ambiguous. Trimming cost V 3 bases and J 3 bases, with 11 bases left between them. CDR3 size: 14 residues. In DNA, the CDR3 is TGTGCCAGCAGTTTGACTAATTTGGACACTGAAGCTTTCTTT. Translation: CASSLTNLDTEAFF.

This clonotype was detected only a few times. The rearrangement joins TRBV19 to TRBJ1-5, with D unresolved. CDR3 length equals 16 residues. Germline CDR1 reads LNHDA; CDR2 reads SQIVND (reference sequence). Trimming left V 7 bases short and J 0 bases short, with 16 bases between. The CDR3 DNA reads as TGTGCCAGTAAAATCAGGTGGGCGGATAGCAATCAGCCCCAGCATTTT. This codes for CASKIRWADSNQPQHF.

Concerning this clonotype: Just one base apart from a much larger clone, this may be a read error. The gene calls are TRBV9 and TRBJ1-2; 7 nucleotides align to TRBD1. This CDR3 comprises 13 residues. Germline V gene lookup returns CDR1 SGDLS and CDR2 YYNGEE. Trimming at V came to 4 bases and at J to 2 bases, leaving 2 bases not matched to a gene. The CDR3 loop reads CASSTTGNYGYTF. The CDR3, as DNA: TGTGCCAGCAGCACGACAGGGAACTATGGCTACACCTTC.

This clonotype was counted only a few times. This rearrangement joins TRBV12-2 to TRBJ1-1. TRBV12-2 is a listed pseudogene. The CDR3 consists of 17 residues. CDR3 amino acids: CASRFPTRSRARTEAFF. CDR3 nucleotides: TGTGCAAGTCGCTTCCCCACACGGAGCAGAGCCAGGACTGAAGCTTTCTTT.